The 7 T cell receptor beta chains below were found in one sample sequenced in a study of T cell responses to AZD1222 COVID-19 vaccine. Some clones are missing from TCRdb's copy, which holds only in-frame ones; the method was immunoSEQ multiplex PCR. The sample holds tens of thousands of clones; roughly nine tenths are singletons and the top ten take 9.3%. Sequenced material: peripheral blood, taken 28 days after the second AZD1222 dose. These TCRs come from an adult who received the AZD1222 COVID-19 vaccine.

The rearrangement joins TRBV11-3 to TRBJ2-3, with D tentatively TRBD1 (6 bases). The V end lost 2 bases, the J end lost 3 bases, and 12 bases lay between the germline ends. The germline CDR1 and CDR2 sequences are SGHNT and YENEEA. The CDR3 length is 15 residues. Here the CDR3 DNA reads TGTGCCAGCAGCTTATACAGGGATATTACAGATACGCAGTATTTT. It yields the protein CASSLYRDITDTQYF.

This CDR3 is CASSSKDRSYGYTF. The CDR3 region has the DNA TGCGCCAGCAGCTCGAAGGACAGGTCCTATGGCTACACCTTC. The chain employs TRBV5-1 and TRBJ1-2, with 7 bases matching TRBD1. The CDR3 length is 14 residues. V lost 3 bases to trimming and J lost 4 bases; unmatched junction nucleotides: 6. Germline loops: CDR1 SGHRS, CDR2 YFSETQ.

The V and J genes are TRBV2 and TRBJ1-2; no definite D call. The V gene lost 9 bases and the J gene lost 3 bases, with 14 bases spanning the gap. The germline V gene encodes CDR1 SNHLY and CDR2 FYNNEI. The CDR3 runs to 13 residues. The CDR3 is CASRESQDYGYTF. CDR3 nucleotide sequence: TGTGCCAGTAGGGAATCCCAGGACTATGGCTACACCTTC. Based on the CDR3 plus reference TRBV2 and TRBJ1-2, the full variable domain is EPEVTQTPSHQVTQMGQEVILRCVPISNHLYFYWYRQILGQKVEFLVSFYNNEISEKSEIFDDQFSVERPDGSNFTLKIRSTKLEDSAMYFCASRESQDYGYTFGSGTRLTVV.

This chain uses TRBV28 with TRBJ1-3; D unresolved. V was pared by 6 bases and J by 4 bases, with 10 bases between. The CDR3 covers 13 residues. Germline CDR1 is MDHEN and CDR2 is SYDVKM. CDR3 sequence: CASSRSGGNTIYF. CDR3 bases: TGTGCCAGCAGCCGCTCGGGGGGAAACACCATATATTTT.

The chain recombines TRBV3-1 (or the pseudogene TRBV3-2) with TRBJ1-5, with D perhaps matching TRBD1 (5 bases). Germline loops: CDR1 LGHDT, CDR2 YNNKEL (reference sequence). The V gene lost 9 bases and the J gene lost 7 bases, with 16 bases spanning the gap. CDR3 size: 13 residues. The DNA for the CDR3 is TGTGCCAGTCAGCAGGGAGGAGGGCAGCCCCAGCATTTT. Its translation is CASQQGGGQPQHF.

This chain connects TRBV29-1 to TRBJ2-1; D is tentatively TRBD1 or TRBD2 (5 bases each). V was clipped by 4 bases and J by 5 bases, with 24 bases between them. Germline V gives CDR1 SQVTM, CDR2 ANQGSEA. The CDR3 covers 17 residues. CDR3 loop: CSVAGDPSQNHDNEQFF. Written as DNA, the CDR3 is TGCAGCGTTGCTGGGGACCCCTCACAGAACCATGACAATGAGCAGTTCTTC.

The V and J genes are TRBV3-1 (or the pseudogene TRBV3-2) and TRBJ2-2, with D possibly matching TRBD1 (5 bases). CDR3 size: 15 residues. In germline, CDR1 is LGHDT, CDR2 YNNKEL (reference sequence). Trimming stripped 4 bases from V and 0 bases from J, with 9 bases between. The DNA for the CDR3 is TGTGCCAGCAGCCTCCGGACATCGAACACCGGGGAGCTGTTTTTT. Translating gives CASSLRTSNTGELFF.